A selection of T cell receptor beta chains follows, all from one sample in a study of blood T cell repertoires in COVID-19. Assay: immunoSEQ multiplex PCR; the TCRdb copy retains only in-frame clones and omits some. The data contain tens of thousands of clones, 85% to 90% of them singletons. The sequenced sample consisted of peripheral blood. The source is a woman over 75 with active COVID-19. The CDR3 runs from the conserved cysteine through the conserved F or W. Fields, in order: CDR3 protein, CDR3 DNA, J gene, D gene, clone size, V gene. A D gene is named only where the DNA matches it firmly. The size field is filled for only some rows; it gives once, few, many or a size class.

CDR3aa: CASSPRALAVYEQYF
CDR3nt: TGTGCCAGCAGCCCACGGGCCCTAGCGGTCTACGAGCAGTACTTC
j_gene: TRBJ2-7
d_gene: TRBD2
abundance: -
v_gene: TRBV7-2

CDR3aa: CASSLGHRDTGELFF
CDR3nt: TGCGCCAGCAGCTTGGGACACAGGGACACCGGGGAGCTGTTTTTT
j_gene: TRBJ2-2
d_gene: -
abundance: -
v_gene: TRBV5-1

CDR3aa: CATSDSAGGPIGELFF
CDR3nt: TGTGCCACCAGTGATTCAGCGGGAGGGCCGATCGGGGAGCTGTTTTTT
j_gene: TRBJ2-2
d_gene: TRBD2
abundance: -
v_gene: TRBV24-1

CDR3aa: CASSGTGEVQPQHF
CDR3nt: TGTGCCAGCAGTGGGACAGGGGAAGTTCAGCCCCAGCATTTT
j_gene: TRBJ1-5
d_gene: TRBD1
abundance: -
v_gene: TRBV2

CDR3aa: CASSDGTSVYEQYF
CDR3nt: TGTGCCAGCAGCGACGGGACTAGTGTCTACGAGCAGTACTTC
j_gene: TRBJ2-7
d_gene: TRBD2
abundance: -
v_gene: TRBV7-2

CDR3aa: CASSHRGGEGYTF
CDR3nt: TGTGCCAGCAGTCATCGGGGGGGCGAAGGCTACACCTTC
j_gene: TRBJ1-2
d_gene: -
abundance: once
v_gene: TRBV27

CDR3aa: CAISRGLAGGGTDTQYF
CDR3nt: TGTGCCATCAGTCGAGGACTAGCGGGAGGGGGCACAGATACGCAGTATTTT
j_gene: TRBJ2-3
d_gene: TRBD2
abundance: -
v_gene: TRBV10-3

CDR3aa: CASSFSGLANTGELFF
CDR3nt: TGTGCCAGCAGCTTCTCTGGACTAGCGAACACCGGGGAGCTGTTTTTT
j_gene: TRBJ2-2
d_gene: TRBD2
abundance: -
v_gene: TRBV7-9

CDR3aa: CASSLASGPTKNIQYF
CDR3nt: TGCGCCAGCAGCTTGGCCTCAGGGCCAACCAAAAACATTCAGTACTTC
j_gene: TRBJ2-4
d_gene: -
abundance: -
v_gene: TRBV5-1

CDR3aa: CASSFGGSNQPQHF
CDR3nt: TGTGCCAGCAGTTTTGGCGGGAGCAATCAGCCCCAGCATTTT
j_gene: TRBJ1-5
d_gene: -
abundance: -
v_gene: TRBV27

CDR3aa: CASSLSAGPSNQPQHF
CDR3nt: TGTGCCAGCTCCCTCTCGGCAGGCCCCAGCAATCAGCCCCAGCATTTT
j_gene: TRBJ1-5
d_gene: -
abundance: once
v_gene: TRBV18

CDR3aa: CAISESRGLAAGATDTQYF
CDR3nt: TGTGCCATCAGTGAGAGCAGGGGGCTAGCTGCGGGAGCCACAGATACGCAGTATTTT
j_gene: TRBJ2-3
d_gene: -
abundance: -
v_gene: TRBV10-3

CDR3aa: CASRDNRYNEQFF
CDR3nt: TGTGCCAGCAGGGACAATCGCTACAATGAGCAGTTCTTC
j_gene: TRBJ2-1
d_gene: -
abundance: -
v_gene: TRBV28

CDR3aa: CASSNRGPGYGYTF
CDR3nt: TGTGCCAGCAGCAACAGGGGGCCTGGCTATGGCTACACCTTC
j_gene: TRBJ1-2
d_gene: TRBD1
abundance: -
v_gene: TRBV7-9

CDR3aa: CATSIGGAGNEQFF
CDR3nt: TGTGCCACCAGTATAGGGGGCGCGGGAAATGAGCAGTTCTTC
j_gene: TRBJ2-1
d_gene: -
abundance: -
v_gene: TRBV24-1

CDR3aa: CASSLFMDGSRDEQYF
CDR3nt: TGTGCCAGCAGTTTATTCATGGATGGTAGCAGGGACGAGCAGTACTTC
j_gene: TRBJ2-7
d_gene: -
abundance: once
v_gene: TRBV28

CDR3aa: CASSPNRGFGTEAFF
CDR3nt: TGCGCCAGCAGCCCGAACAGGGGGTTTGGCACTGAAGCTTTCTTT
j_gene: TRBJ1-1
d_gene: TRBD1
abundance: -
v_gene: TRBV4-3

CDR3aa: CASSARDRFYEQYF
CDR3nt: TGTGCCAGCAGCGCACGGGACAGGTTCTACGAGCAGTACTTC
j_gene: TRBJ2-7
d_gene: TRBD1
abundance: -
v_gene: TRBV5-6

CDR3aa: CASSYSSAGMTGELFF
CDR3nt: TGTGCCAGCAGTTACTCTTCCGCGGGAATGACCGGGGAGCTGTTTTTT
j_gene: TRBJ2-2
d_gene: -
abundance: -
v_gene: TRBV6-2/TRBV6-3

CDR3aa: CASSFGSGEQFF
CDR3nt: TGTGCCAGCAGTTTTGGGTCGGGTGAGCAGTTCTTC
j_gene: TRBJ2-1
d_gene: -
abundance: -
v_gene: TRBV12-3/TRBV12-4

CDR3aa: CASSHGQRAYEQYF
CDR3nt: TGCGCCAGCAGCCACGGACAGCGAGCCTACGAGCAGTACTTC
j_gene: TRBJ2-7
d_gene: -
abundance: few
v_gene: TRBV4-1

CDR3aa: CASSGVASLSYEQYF
CDR3nt: TGTGCCAGCAGTGGGGTAGCTTCCCTCTCCTACGAGCAGTACTTC
j_gene: TRBJ2-7
d_gene: -
abundance: few
v_gene: TRBV2

CDR3aa: CASSLRQGAGANVLTF
CDR3nt: TGCGCCAGCAGCCTTCGACAGGGCGCTGGGGCCAACGTCCTGACTTTC
j_gene: TRBJ2-6
d_gene: TRBD1
abundance: -
v_gene: TRBV5-1

CDR3aa: CASSFGTSGSSYEQYF
CDR3nt: TGTGCCAGCAGCTTCGGTACTAGCGGGAGCTCCTACGAGCAGTACTTC
j_gene: TRBJ2-7
d_gene: TRBD2
abundance: -
v_gene: TRBV7-6

CDR3aa: CASSPPGGRRSEQYF
CDR3nt: TGTGCCAGCAGTCCCCCTGGCGGGAGACGAAGTGAGCAGTACTTC
j_gene: TRBJ2-7
d_gene: TRBD2
abundance: -
v_gene: TRBV28

CDR3aa: CASSLGSSGRVGETQYF
CDR3nt: TGTGCCAGCAGCTTAGGTTCTAGCGGGAGGGTTGGAGAGACCCAGTACTTC
j_gene: TRBJ2-5
d_gene: TRBD2
abundance: -
v_gene: TRBV11-2

CDR3aa: CASSLAVLAGDSGEQYF
CDR3nt: TGTGCCAGCAGCTTGGCCGTATTAGCCGGGGACTCAGGCGAGCAGTACTTC
j_gene: TRBJ2-7
d_gene: -
abundance: -
v_gene: TRBV5-6

CDR3aa: CASTREVNTGELFF
CDR3nt: TGTGCCAGCACCCGGGAGGTGAACACCGGGGAGCTGTTTTTT
j_gene: TRBJ2-2
d_gene: TRBD2
abundance: -
v_gene: TRBV2

CDR3aa: CASSFYITGELFF
CDR3nt: TGTGCCAGCAGCTTTTATATCACCGGGGAGCTGTTTTTT
j_gene: TRBJ2-2
d_gene: -
abundance: -
v_gene: TRBV5-6

CDR3aa: CASSHPPGQPDYGYTF
CDR3nt: TGTGCCAGCAGTCACCCACCGGGACAGCCAGACTATGGCTACACCTTC
j_gene: TRBJ1-2
d_gene: TRBD1
abundance: -
v_gene: TRBV6-2/TRBV6-3

CDR3aa: CASSVQGAAPNTIYF
CDR3nt: TGTGCCAGCAGCGTACAGGGGGCGGCTCCAAACACCATATATTTT
j_gene: TRBJ1-3
d_gene: TRBD1
abundance: -
v_gene: TRBV28

CDR3aa: CASIPFSGVNTEAFF
CDR3nt: TGTGCCAGCATCCCCTTCTCGGGGGTGAACACTGAAGCTTTCTTT
j_gene: TRBJ1-1
d_gene: -
abundance: -
v_gene: TRBV6-6

CDR3aa: CASSSEGTSGRISYNEQFF
CDR3nt: TGCGCCAGCAGCTCCGAGGGGACTAGCGGGAGGATCTCCTACAATGAGCAGTTCTTC
j_gene: TRBJ2-1
d_gene: TRBD2
abundance: -
v_gene: TRBV5-1

CDR3aa: CASSTLPTGEDTQYF
CDR3nt: TGTGCCAGCAGTACCCTACCTACAGGGGAAGATACGCAGTATTTT
j_gene: TRBJ2-3
d_gene: TRBD1
abundance: -
v_gene: TRBV6-5

CDR3aa: CASIHRESYEQYF
CDR3nt: TGTGCTAGTATCCACAGGGAGTCCTACGAGCAGTACTTC
j_gene: TRBJ2-7
d_gene: -
abundance: -
v_gene: TRBV12-5

CDR3aa: CASSDRDRGRSPLHF
CDR3nt: TGTGCCAGCAGCGACCGGGACAGGGGAAGATCACCCCTCCACTTT
j_gene: TRBJ1-6
d_gene: TRBD1
abundance: -
v_gene: TRBV7-2

CDR3aa: CASSADGGAGSYNEQFF
CDR3nt: TGTGCCAGCAGCGCTGATGGAGGAGCGGGCTCCTACAATGAGCAGTTCTTC
j_gene: TRBJ2-1
d_gene: -
abundance: -
v_gene: TRBV9

CDR3aa: CASSLGVGRNTEAFF
CDR3nt: TGTGCCAGCAGCTTGGGGGTTGGGAGGAACACTGAAGCTTTCTTT
j_gene: TRBJ1-1
d_gene: -
abundance: -
v_gene: TRBV5-5